This T cell receptor (beta chain) originates from a study of blood T cell repertoires in COVID-19. Original processing notes: Estimation of nucleated cell counts relied on the amplification of reference gene primers. The protocol was immunoSEQ multiplex PCR, while the TCRdb copy is restricted to in-frame clones and leaves out a portion. That table is the source of V, J and clone size, and D and trimming were worked out from the DNA. The sample holds roughly 50,000 clones; roughly 79% are singletons and the top ten take over 4.5%. The CDR3 spans 13 residues. V was cut by 4 bases and J by 0 bases, with 3 bases left in between. Germline CDR1 is SGHTA and CDR2 is FQGNSA.

This receptor was taken from a woman aged 60 to 75 with acute or convalescent COVID-19. Sequencing was performed on peripheral blood. The chain recombines TRBV7-2 with TRBJ1-4; D gene unclear. In nucleotides, the CDR3 is TGTGCCAGCAGCTCCTCAACTAATGAAAAACTGTTTTTT. Its protein is CASSSSTNEKLFF. Full variable domain (missing parts from reference TRBV7-2 and TRBJ1-4): GAGVSQSPSNKVTEKGKDVELRCDPISGHTALYWYRQSLGQGLEFLIYFQGNSAPDKSGLPSDRFSAERTGGSVSTLTIQRTQQEDSAVYLCASSSSTNEKLFFGSGTQLSVL.